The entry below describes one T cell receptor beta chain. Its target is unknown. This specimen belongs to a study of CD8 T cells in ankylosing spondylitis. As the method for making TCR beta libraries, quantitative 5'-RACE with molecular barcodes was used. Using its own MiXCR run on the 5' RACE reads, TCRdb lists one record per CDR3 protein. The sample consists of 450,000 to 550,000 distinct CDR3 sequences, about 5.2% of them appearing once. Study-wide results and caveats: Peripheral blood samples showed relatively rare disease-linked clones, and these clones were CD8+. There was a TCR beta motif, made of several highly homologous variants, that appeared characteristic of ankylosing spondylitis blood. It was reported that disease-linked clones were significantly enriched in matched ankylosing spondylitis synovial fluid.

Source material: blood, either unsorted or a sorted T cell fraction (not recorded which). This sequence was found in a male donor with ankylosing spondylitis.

The CDR3 here is CASSHLYNEQFF. The DNA for the CDR3 is TGTGCCAGCAGTCACCTGTACAATGAGCAGTTCTTC. The chain uses TRBV6-6 and TRBJ2-1; D unresolved. The CDR3 covers 12 residues. Trimming removed 5 bases at V and 4 bases at J, with 6 bases between. The germline V gene encodes CDR1 MNHNY and CDR2 SVGAGI (reference sequence).